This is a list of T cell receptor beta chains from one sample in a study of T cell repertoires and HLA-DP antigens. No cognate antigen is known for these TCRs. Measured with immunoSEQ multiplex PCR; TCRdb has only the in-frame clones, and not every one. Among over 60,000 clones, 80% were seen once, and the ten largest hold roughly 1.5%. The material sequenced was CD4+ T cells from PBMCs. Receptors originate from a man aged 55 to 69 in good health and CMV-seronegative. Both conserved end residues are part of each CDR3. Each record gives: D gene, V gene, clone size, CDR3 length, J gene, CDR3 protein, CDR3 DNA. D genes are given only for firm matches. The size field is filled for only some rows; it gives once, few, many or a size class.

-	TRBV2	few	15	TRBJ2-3	CASRGGTTTTDTQYF	TGTGCCAGCAGGGGCGGGACCACGACCACAGATACGCAGTATTTT
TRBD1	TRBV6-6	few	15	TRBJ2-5	CASSPGGQAHETQYF	TGTGCCAGCAGTCCCGGGGGACAGGCGCACGAGACCCAGTACTTC
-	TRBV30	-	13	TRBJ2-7	CAWRRGGADEQYF	TGTGCCTGGAGAAGGGGGGGGGCGGACGAGCAGTACTTC
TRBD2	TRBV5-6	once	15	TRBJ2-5	CASSPLKGREETQYF	TGTGCCAGCAGCCCATTAAAGGGGAGGGAAGAGACCCAGTACTTC
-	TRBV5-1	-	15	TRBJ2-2	CASSLTVANTGELFF	TGCGCCAGCAGCTTGACTGTCGCGAACACCGGGGAGCTGTTTTTT
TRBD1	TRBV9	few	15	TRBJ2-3	CASSARDSGTDTQYF	TGTGCCAGCAGCGCCCGGGACAGTGGCACAGATACGCAGTATTTT
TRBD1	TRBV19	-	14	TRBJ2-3	CASTRDRSTDTQYF	TGTGCCAGTACACGGGACAGAAGCACAGATACGCAGTATTTT
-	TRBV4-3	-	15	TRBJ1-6	CASSHGHSDNSPLHF	TGCGCCAGCAGCCACGGACATTCGGATAATTCACCCCTCCACTTT
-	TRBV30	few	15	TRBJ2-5	CAWSVQGHLGETQYF	TGTGCCTGGAGTGTACAAGGGCACCTTGGGGAGACCCAGTACTTC
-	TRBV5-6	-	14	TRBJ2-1	CASSLVGPYNEQFF	TGTGCCAGCAGCTTGGTTGGGCCATACAATGAGCAGTTCTTC
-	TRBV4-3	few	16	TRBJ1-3	CASSPGARTAGNTIYF	TGCGCCAGCAGCCCAGGGGCCAGGACCGCTGGAAACACCATATATTTT
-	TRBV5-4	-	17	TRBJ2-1	CASSLAPDRFPINEQFF	TGTGCCAGCAGCTTGGCCCCCGACAGGTTTCCAATCAATGAGCAGTTCTTC
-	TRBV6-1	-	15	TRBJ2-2	CASSATGLNTGELFF	TGTGCCAGCAGCGCAACGGGTCTCAACACCGGGGAGCTGTTTTTT
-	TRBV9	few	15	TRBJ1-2	CASSGPTGMGDGYTF	TGTGCCAGCAGCGGTCCAACGGGAATGGGGGATGGCTACACCTTC
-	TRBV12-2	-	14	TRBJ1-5	CASRFRYSNQPQHF	TGTGCAAGTCGCTTCCGTTATAGCAATCAGCCCCAGCATTTT
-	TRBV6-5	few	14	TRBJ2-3	CASSYMRERGTQYF	TGTGCCAGCAGTTACATGCGGGAACGGGGCACGCAGTATTTT
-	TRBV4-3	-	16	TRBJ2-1	CASSQGLGGAYNEQFF	TGCGCCAGCAGCCAAGGTTTGGGCGGGGCTTACAATGAGCAGTTCTTC
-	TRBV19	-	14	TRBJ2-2	CASMTVSNTGELFF	TGTGCCAGTATGACTGTGTCGAACACCGGGGAGCTGTTTTTT
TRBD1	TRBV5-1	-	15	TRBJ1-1	CASSPRQGTGAEAFF	TGCGCCAGCAGCCCCCGACAAGGGACAGGGGCTGAAGCTTTCTTT
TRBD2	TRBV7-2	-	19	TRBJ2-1	CASSRPPGTSEIRGYEQFF	TGTGCCAGCAGCCGTCCGCCCGGGACTAGCGAAATCAGGGGCTATGAGCAGTTCTTC
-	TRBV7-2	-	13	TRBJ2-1	CASSLQVYNEQFF	TGTGCCAGCAGCTTACAGGTGTACAATGAGCAGTTCTTC
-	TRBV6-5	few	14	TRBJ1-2	CASSERTSKWGYTF	TGTGCCAGCAGTGAGAGGACTTCGAAATGGGGCTACACCTTC
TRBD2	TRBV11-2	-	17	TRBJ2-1	CASSRTSGASSYNEQFF	TGTGCCAGCAGCCGGACTAGCGGGGCCAGCTCCTACAATGAGCAGTTCTTC
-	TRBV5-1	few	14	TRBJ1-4	CASSSRVNNEKLFF	TGCGCCAGCAGCTCCAGGGTGAATAATGAAAAACTGTTTTTT